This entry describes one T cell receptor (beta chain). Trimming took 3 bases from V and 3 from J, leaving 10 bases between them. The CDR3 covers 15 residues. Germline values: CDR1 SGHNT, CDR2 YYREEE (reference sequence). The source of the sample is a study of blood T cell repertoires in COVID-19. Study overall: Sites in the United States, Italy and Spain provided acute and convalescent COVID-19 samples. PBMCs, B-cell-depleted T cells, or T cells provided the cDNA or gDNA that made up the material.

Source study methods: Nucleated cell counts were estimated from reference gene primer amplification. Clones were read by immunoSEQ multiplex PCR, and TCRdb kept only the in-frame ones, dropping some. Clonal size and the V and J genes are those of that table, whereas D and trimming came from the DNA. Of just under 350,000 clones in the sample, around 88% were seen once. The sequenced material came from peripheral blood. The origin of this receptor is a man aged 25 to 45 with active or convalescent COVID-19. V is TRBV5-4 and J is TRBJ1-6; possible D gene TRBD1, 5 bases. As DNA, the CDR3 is TGTGCCAGCAGCTCAACAGGTTTCTATAATTCACCCCTCCACTTT. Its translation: CASSSTGFYNSPLHF.